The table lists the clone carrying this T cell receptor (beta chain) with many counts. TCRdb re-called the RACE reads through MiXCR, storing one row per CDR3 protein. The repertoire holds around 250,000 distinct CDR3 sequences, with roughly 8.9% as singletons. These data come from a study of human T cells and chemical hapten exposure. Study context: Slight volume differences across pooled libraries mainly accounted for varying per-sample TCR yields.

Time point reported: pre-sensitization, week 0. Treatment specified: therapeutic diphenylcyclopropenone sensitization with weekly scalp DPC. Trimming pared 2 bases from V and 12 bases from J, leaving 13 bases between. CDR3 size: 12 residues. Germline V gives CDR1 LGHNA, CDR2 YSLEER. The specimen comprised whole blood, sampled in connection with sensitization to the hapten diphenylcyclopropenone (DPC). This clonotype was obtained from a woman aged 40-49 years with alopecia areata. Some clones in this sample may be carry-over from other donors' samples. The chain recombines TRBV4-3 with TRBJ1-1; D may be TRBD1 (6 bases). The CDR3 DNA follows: TGCGCCAGCAGCCAAAGGGGGGGAGATACTTTCTTT. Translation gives CASSQRGGDTFF.